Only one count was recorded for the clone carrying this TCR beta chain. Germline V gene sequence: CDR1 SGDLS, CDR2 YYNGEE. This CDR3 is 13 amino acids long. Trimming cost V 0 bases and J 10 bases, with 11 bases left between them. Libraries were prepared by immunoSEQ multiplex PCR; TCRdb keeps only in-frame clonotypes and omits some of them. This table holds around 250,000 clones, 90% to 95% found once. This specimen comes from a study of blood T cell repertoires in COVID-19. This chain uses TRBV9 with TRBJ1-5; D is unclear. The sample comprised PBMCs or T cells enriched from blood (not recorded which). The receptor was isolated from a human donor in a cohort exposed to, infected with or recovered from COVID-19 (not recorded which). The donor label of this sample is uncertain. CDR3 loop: CASSVGPEHPQHF. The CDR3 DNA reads TGTGCCAGCAGCGTAGGTCCCGAGCACCCCCAGCATTTT.